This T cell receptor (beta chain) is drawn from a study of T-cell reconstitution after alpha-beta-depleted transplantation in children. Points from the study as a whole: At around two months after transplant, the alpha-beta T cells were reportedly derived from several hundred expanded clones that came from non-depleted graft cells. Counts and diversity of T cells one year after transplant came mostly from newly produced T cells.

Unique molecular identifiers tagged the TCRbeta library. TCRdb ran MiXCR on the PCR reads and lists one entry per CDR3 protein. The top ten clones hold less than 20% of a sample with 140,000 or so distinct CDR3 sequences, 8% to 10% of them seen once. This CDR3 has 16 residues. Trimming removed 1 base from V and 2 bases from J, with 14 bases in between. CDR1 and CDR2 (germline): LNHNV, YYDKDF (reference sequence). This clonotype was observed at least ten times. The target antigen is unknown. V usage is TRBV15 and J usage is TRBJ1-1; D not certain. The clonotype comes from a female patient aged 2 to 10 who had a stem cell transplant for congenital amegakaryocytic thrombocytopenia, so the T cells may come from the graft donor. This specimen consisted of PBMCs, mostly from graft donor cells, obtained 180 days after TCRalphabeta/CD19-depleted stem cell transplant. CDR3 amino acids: CATSRVAGKENTEAFF. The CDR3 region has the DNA TGTGCCACCAGCAGAGTAGCAGGAAAGGAAAACACTGAAGCTTTCTTT.